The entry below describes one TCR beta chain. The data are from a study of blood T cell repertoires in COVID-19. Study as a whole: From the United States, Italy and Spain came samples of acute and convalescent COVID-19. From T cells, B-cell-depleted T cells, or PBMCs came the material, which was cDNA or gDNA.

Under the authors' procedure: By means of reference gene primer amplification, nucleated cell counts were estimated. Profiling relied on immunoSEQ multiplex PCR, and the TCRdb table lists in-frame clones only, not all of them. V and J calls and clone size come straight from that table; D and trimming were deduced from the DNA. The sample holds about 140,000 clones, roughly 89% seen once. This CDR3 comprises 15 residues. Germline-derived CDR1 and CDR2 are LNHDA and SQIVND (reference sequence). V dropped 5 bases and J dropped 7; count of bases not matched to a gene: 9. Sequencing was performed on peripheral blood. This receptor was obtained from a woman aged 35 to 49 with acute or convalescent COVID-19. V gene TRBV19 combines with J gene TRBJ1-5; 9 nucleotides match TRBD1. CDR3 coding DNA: TGTGCCAGTAGTTCTCGGACAGGGACAGGGCAGCCCCAGCATTTT. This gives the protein CASSSRTGTGQPQHF.